Listed below are T cell receptor beta chains from one sample, sequenced in a study of T cell responses to AZD1222 COVID-19 vaccine. TCRdb's copy holds only in-frame clones and misses some; the assay was immunoSEQ multiplex PCR. The sample holds about 70,000 clones, roughly 88% seen once. Material: peripheral blood, obtained on day 0 of MenACWY control vaccination. These receptors all stem from an adult in good health. Both conserved end residues are part of each CDR3. D genes are given only for firm matches. Where a row states a size, it is once, few, many or the class of an expanded clone; other rows omit it.

V gene,J gene,D gene,clone size,CDR3 DNA,CDR3 protein
TRBV2,TRBJ1-2,TRBD1,.,TGTGCCAGCAGCCCAGGAGGACAGGGGGGTCAAACCTATGGCTACACCTTC,CASSPGGQGGQTYGYTF
TRBV7-9,TRBJ1-2,.,.,TGTGCCAGCAGCTCCCTGCGGGCGGGAGCCTATGGCTACACCTTC,CASSSLRAGAYGYTF
TRBV1,TRBJ2-5,.,.,TGCACCACCCCCTACAGGGCGGGGGAGACCCAGTACTTC,CTTPYRAGETQYF
TRBV30,TRBJ2-3,.,.,TGTGCCTGGAGCGCAGACTTAAATCAGCCCCAGTATTTT,CAWSADLNQPQYF
TRBV12-3/TRBV12-4,TRBJ1-2,.,.,TGTGCCAGCGCCGTGTCGAGGAACTATGGCTACACCTTC,CASAVSRNYGYTF
TRBV7-2,TRBJ1-3,.,.,TGTGCCAGCAGCTTAGTCGGGGCTTTCGAAAACACCATATATTTT,CASSLVGAFENTIYF
TRBV4-1,TRBJ1-5,TRBD1,.,TGCGCCAGCAGCCCTAACAGGGGTGGCACTCAGCCCCAGCATTTT,CASSPNRGGTQPQHF
TRBV10-3,TRBJ1-2,TRBD1,.,TGTGCCATCAGTTCGGAGGGGGCGACCCTATATGGCTACACCTTC,CAISSEGATLYGYTF
TRBV6-5,TRBJ2-6,.,.,TGTGCTGTAACCCGGGGGCCCTCTGGGGCCAACGTCCTGACTTTC,CAVTRGPSGANVLTF
TRBV19,TRBJ2-6,TRBD1,few,TGTGCCAGTAGGACAGGGGACTCTGGGGCCAACGTCCTGACTTTC,CASRTGDSGANVLTF
TRBV4-3,TRBJ1-5,.,.,TGCGCCAGCAGCCAAGACCTTGTAACGGTGGGCAATCAGCCCCAGCATTTT,CASSQDLVTVGNQPQHF
TRBV19,TRBJ1-1,TRBD1,once,TGTGCCAGTAGTATAGATGGGGACAGTGAAGCTTTCTTT,CASSIDGDSEAFF
TRBV2,TRBJ2-3,TRBD2,.,TGTGCCAGCTCACGGACTAGCGGGGTGTCAGGAGATACGCAGTATTTT,CASSRTSGVSGDTQYF
TRBV9,TRBJ2-7,.,.,TGTGCCAGCAGCACAGGTTCCTACGAGCAGTACTTC,CASSTGSYEQYF
TRBV7-8,TRBJ1-5,TRBD1,few,TGTGCCAGCAGCTTGGGACAGGGAGGGCAGCCCCAGCATTTT,CASSLGQGGQPQHF
TRBV30,TRBJ1-1,.,.,TGTGCCTGGAGTGTACGTGGCAGGGGTCGCACTGAAGCTTTCTTT,CAWSVRGRGRTEAFF
TRBV9,TRBJ1-2,.,.,TGTGCCAGCAGCGTAGGGCAGGGGACCGGAAACTATGGCTACACCTTC,CASSVGQGTGNYGYTF
TRBV11-2,TRBJ1-1,.,.,TGTGCCAGCAGCTCCCGGGCGGGTAGCGTGAACACTGAAGCTTTCTTT,CASSSRAGSVNTEAFF
TRBV5-1,TRBJ2-7,.,.,TGCGCCAGCAGCCCGGAGGGGGGGGCGGCGTACGAGCAGTACTTC,CASSPEGGAAYEQYF
TRBV2,TRBJ1-4,.,few,TGTGCCAGCAGTGAGACAGCCAATGAAAAACTGTTTTTT,CASSETANEKLFF
TRBV27,TRBJ2-4,TRBD2,.,TGTGCCAGCAGTAAGCGGTTTAGCGGGGTCGACCTAAGCCAAAACATTCAGTACTTC,CASSKRFSGVDLSQNIQYF
TRBV11-2,TRBJ1-2,TRBD1,once,TGTGCCAGCAGCTTAACAGGGGGCAACTATGGCTACACCTTC,CASSLTGGNYGYTF
TRBV28,TRBJ1-3,.,.,TGTGCCAGCAGTTTGGGGGGGCTCGGAAACACCATATATTTT,CASSLGGLGNTIYF
TRBV19,TRBJ2-2,.,.,TGTGCCAGTAGTGCCCTCAGGGGGGGGACCGGGGAGCTGTTTTTT,CASSALRGGTGELFF
TRBV18,TRBJ2-7,.,once,TGTGCCAGCTCATCCCCGGGACGGACCTCCTACGAGCAGTACTTC,CASSSPGRTSYEQYF
TRBV4-3,TRBJ2-2,TRBD1,.,TGCGCCAGCAGCCCCGGGACAGGGAACACCGGGGAGCTGTTTTTT,CASSPGTGNTGELFF
TRBV28,TRBJ1-5,TRBD1,.,TGTGCCAGCAGTACCCCCGGGACAGGGAAGGGACAGCCCCAGCATTTT,CASSTPGTGKGQPQHF
TRBV3-1/TRBV3-2,TRBJ2-7,.,.,TGTGCCAGCAGCCAGTGGGCCTCCCCTGCCGAGCAGTACTTC,CASSQWASPAEQYF